The 18 T cell receptor beta chains presented below share a single source sample, sequenced in a study of cytomegalovirus exposure and HLA in healthy donors. PCR was performed using 60 Vbeta and 13 Jbeta primers. TCRdb's copy holds only in-frame clones and misses some; the assay was immunoSEQ multiplex PCR. The sample contains 150,000 to 200,000 clones, around 74% of which appear only once. The sample consisted of PBMCs. These receptors were taken from a female donor in good health and CMV-seronegative.

The chain has TRBV7-6 and TRBJ1-6; tentatively, D is TRBD1 (6 bases). CDR1 is SGHVS, CDR2 FNYEAQ, per germline. CDR3 length: 18 residues. The germline V and J ends were trimmed by 1 base and 3 bases, with 16 bases remaining between them. This CDR3 reads CASSLGVGGAGYNSPLHF. Here the CDR3 DNA reads TGTGCCAGCAGCTTAGGGGTAGGGGGGGCCGGCTATAATTCACCCCTCCACTTT.

This clone was counted only a few times. V and J are TRBV6-1 and TRBJ1-5, with a possible D match to TRBD1 (6 bases). The germline gives CDR1 MNHNS, CDR2 SASEGT. This CDR3 is 15 amino acids long. Trimming left V 7 bases short and J 1 base short, with 14 bases between. The CDR3 sequence: CASNTQGYSNQPQHF. As DNA, the CDR3 is TGTGCCAGCAACACCCAGGGGTACAGCAATCAGCCCCAGCATTTT.

V gene TRBV2 combines with J gene TRBJ2-1; TRBD2 aligns across 11 bases. Germline V gene sequence: CDR1 SNHLY, CDR2 FYNNEI. Trimming at V came to 6 bases and at J to 3 bases, leaving 4 bases not matched to a gene. The CDR3 is made up of 15 amino acids. CDR3 sequence: CASRALAGGYNEQFF. CDR3 DNA sequence: TGTGCCAGCAGAGCCCTAGCGGGAGGCTACAATGAGCAGTTCTTC. The whole variable domain, remainder taken from reference TRBV2 and TRBJ2-1, is EPEVTQTPSHQVTQMGQEVILRCVPISNHLYFYWYRQILGQKVEFLVSFYNNEISEKSEIFDDQFSVERPDGSNFTLKIRSTKLEDSAMYFCASRALAGGYNEQFFGPGTRLTVL.

The chain carries TRBV7-9 and TRBJ2-6; D uncertain. The CDR3 runs to 17 residues. The germline V and J ends were trimmed by 1 base and 6 bases, with 16 bases remaining between them. Germline V gives CDR1 SEHNR, CDR2 FQNEAQ (reference sequence). CDR3 amino acids: CASSLDPTDPEANVLTF. The DNA for the CDR3 is TGTGCCAGCAGCTTAGATCCCACAGACCCTGAGGCCAACGTCCTGACTTTC.

The V gene is TRBV13, the J gene TRBJ2-7; TRBD2 is a possible D gene (5 bases). This CDR3 spans 14 amino acids. The germline V gene encodes CDR1 PRHDT and CDR2 FYEKMQ (reference sequence). The V end was cut by 5 bases, the J end by 7 bases, with 18 bases between. CDR3 DNA: TGTGCCAGCAGCCCCTATCCGGGGTCGGGTGAGCAGTACTTC. Amino acids: CASSPYPGSGEQYF.

There are a few counts of this clone. The chain links TRBV5-4 to TRBJ2-7; D unclear. This CDR3 spans 15 amino acids. V lost 4 bases and J 0 bases, leaving 14 bases between the germline ends. The germline V gene encodes CDR1 SGHNT and CDR2 YYREEE (reference sequence). The CDR3 is CASSPGLDRSYEQYF. For the CDR3, the DNA is TGTGCCAGCAGCCCAGGCTTGGATCGCTCCTACGAGCAGTACTTC.

The chain is built from TRBV7-8 and TRBJ1-4; weak D call: TRBD1 (5 bases). V was pared by 5 bases and J by 0 bases, with 13 bases between. The V gene's germline CDR1 is SGHVS and CDR2 FQNEAQ. The CDR3 sequence is 16 residues long. The CDR3 protein is CASSRDRFSTNEKLFF. CDR3 DNA sequence: TGTGCCAGCAGCCGTGACAGATTTTCAACTAATGAAAAACTGTTTTTT.

The CDR3 is CASSFFHGGHTEAFF. The CDR3 DNA reads TGTGCCAGTAGTTTCTTCCATGGTGGGCACACTGAAGCTTTCTTT. This sequence joins TRBV19 and TRBJ1-1, with unresolved D. Per germline, CDR1 LNHDA and CDR2 SQIVND (reference sequence). The CDR3 extends over 15 amino acids. The V end was cut by 5 bases, the J end by 3 bases, with 16 bases between. Complete variable domain (other parts from reference TRBV19 and TRBJ1-1): DGGITQSPKYLFRKEGQNVTLSCEQNLNHDAMYWYRQDPGQGLRLIYYSQIVNDFQKGDIAEGYSVSREKKESFPLTVTSAQKNPTAFYLCASSFFHGGHTEAFFGQGTRLTVV.

The chain joins TRBV7-3 to TRBJ2-3; 10 nucleotides match TRBD2. The CDR3 loop spans 16 amino acids. The V segment lost 2 bases and the J segment 2 bases; nucleotides outside the gene matches: 4. CDR1 is SGHTA, CDR2 FQGTGA, per germline. In DNA, the CDR3 is TGTGCCAGCAGCTTAGAACTAGCGGGACCCACAGATACGCAGTATTTT. Its translation is CASSLELAGPTDTQYF. The variable domain in full, with the rest retrieved from reference TRBV7-3 and TRBJ2-3, is GAGVSQTPSNKVTEKGKYVELRCDPISGHTALYWYRQSLGQGPEFLIYFQGTGAADDSGLPNDRFFAVRPEGSVSTLKIQRTERGDSAVYLCASSLELAGPTDTQYFGPGTRLTVL.

V gene TRBV10-3 combines with J gene TRBJ2-1; 7 bases align to TRBD1. The CDR3 has 16 residues. The junction had 3 bases not matched to a gene; V was cut back by 1 base and J by 0 bases. The germline CDR1 and CDR2 sequences are ENHRY and SYGVKD. Written as DNA, the CDR3 is TGTGCCATCAGTGAGTTCACAGGGGCCTCCTACAATGAGCAGTTCTTC. This encodes CAISEFTGASYNEQFF.

The J gene is TRBJ2-3, the V gene TRBV6-1; no clear D. Trimming stripped 7 bases from V and 0 bases from J, with 11 bases between. The germline CDR1 and CDR2 sequences are MNHNS and SASEGT. The CDR3 totals 14 residues. CDR3 nucleotide sequence: TGTGCCAGCAAACCCCAGACTAGCACAGATACGCAGTATTTT. This gives the protein CASKPQTSTDTQYF.

The chain uses TRBV18 and TRBJ2-3; D possibly corresponds to TRBD2 (6 bases). V was cut by 3 bases and J by 4 bases, with 11 bases left in between. There are 14 residues in the CDR3. Per germline, CDR1 KGHSH and CDR2 LQKENI. CDR3 DNA sequence: TGTGCCAGCTCACCCCTAGCGAGGGCAGATACGCAGTATTTT. Protein sequence: CASSPLARADTQYF.

The table lists this clone with a count of one. In nucleotides, the CDR3 is TGCAGCGTTGTAGGGACTAGAGCGTTTAATGAGCAGTTCTTC. Translation gives CSVVGTRAFNEQFF. The J gene is TRBJ2-1, the V gene TRBV29-1; 8 bases are a match to TRBD2. The CDR3 is made up of 14 amino acids. Unmatched junction bases numbered 9, after V lost 4 bases and J lost 7 bases. Looked up from germline, CDR1 is SQVTM and CDR2 is ANQGSEA.

V gene TRBV19 combines with J gene TRBJ2-3; 8 nucleotides match TRBD1. Germline values: CDR1 LNHDA, CDR2 SQIVND (reference sequence). The CDR3 loop spans 16 amino acids. Trimming took 5 bases from V and 0 from J; bases not matched to a gene: 7. The CDR3, as DNA: TGTGCCAGTAGTGCCCGCGGACAGGGCAGCACAGATACGCAGTATTTT. Translating it yields CASSARGQGSTDTQYF.

This clone was counted a single time. The chain employs TRBV4-2 and TRBJ2-2; the match to TRBD2 covers 9 bases. CDR3 length: 17 amino acids. V lost 3 bases to trimming and J lost 1 base; unmatched junction nucleotides: 6. Germline CDR1 reads LGHNA; CDR2 reads YNFKEQ. The CDR3 DNA reads as TGTGCCAGCAGCCAGGCCCTTAGCGGGGGGAACACCGGGGAGCTGTTTTTT. It specifies CASSQALSGGNTGELFF.

This chain joins TRBV12-5 and TRBJ2-7, with a possible D match to TRBD1 (6 bases). Germline V gene sequence: CDR1 LGHNT, CDR2 FRNRAP. Deletions cut 5 bases from V and 0 bases from J, with 20 bases between. The CDR3 sequence is 17 residues long. CDR3 coding DNA: TGTGCTAGTGGTCCCCCCCCAACAGGGCCGAGCTCCTACGAGCAGTACTTC. Translating gives CASGPPPTGPSSYEQYF. The whole variable domain, filled in from reference TRBV12-5 and TRBJ2-7, reads DARVTQTPRHKVTEMGQEVTMRCQPILGHNTVFWYRQTMMQGLELLAYFRNRAPLDDSGMPKDRFSAEMPDATLATLKIQPSEPRDSAVYFCASGPPPTGPSSYEQYFGPGTRLTVT.

There are a few counts of this clone. This chain joins TRBV7-9 and TRBJ1-1; TRBD1 agrees at 9 bases. The CDR3 loop spans 15 amino acids. Germline assignment: CDR1 SEHNR and CDR2 FQNEAQ (reference sequence). V trimming: 3 bases; J trimming: 4 bases; junction bases outside the gene matches: 6. CDR3 coding DNA: TGTGCCAGCAGCTTGACAGGGGGGGTTATCACTGAAGCTTTCTTT. Protein sequence: CASSLTGGVITEAFF.

The chain links TRBV6-5 to TRBJ1-2; 7 bases line up with TRBD1. CDR3 size: 13 residues. Germline V gene data show CDR1 as MNHEY and CDR2 as SVGAGI. After removal of 6 bases from V and 4 bases from J, the junction contained 5 bases not matched to a gene. As DNA, the CDR3 is TGTGCCAGCAGACCGACAGGGCTCTATGGCTACACCTTC. Amino acid sequence: CASRPTGLYGYTF.